The 13 T cell receptor beta chains reported below all come from one sample, sequenced in a study of CD8 T cells in ankylosing spondylitis. TCRdb itself ran the 5' RACE reads through MiXCR, one entry per CDR3 protein. In the table there are 35,000 or so distinct CDR3 sequences, 6% of which are singletons. Sequenced sample: blood, either unsorted or a sorted T cell fraction (not recorded which). The source of these receptors is a male donor with ankylosing spondylitis or in good health (not recorded which).

This clonotype has a count of ten or more. The junction shows a germline mismatch at one end, possibly a read error. The rearrangement links TRBV5-1 to TRBJ2-1; 12 positions match TRBD1. The CDR3 extends over 15 amino acids. Germline CDR1 and CDR2: SGHRS and YFSETQ. CDR3 protein: CASALGTGGYYEQFF. CDR3 nucleotides: TGCGCCAGCGCCCTGGGGACAGGGGGCTACTATGAGCAGTTCTTC. Based on the CDR3 plus reference TRBV5-1 and TRBJ2-1, the full variable domain is KAGVTQTPRYLIKTRGQQVTLSCSPISGHRSVSWYQQTPGQGLQFLFEYFSETQRNKGNFPGRFSGRQFSNSRSEMNVSTLELGDSALYLCASALGTGGYYEQFFGPGTRLTVL.

This clonotype was counted many times. The chain links TRBV6-5 to TRBJ2-2; a weak D match, TRBD2 (7 bases). Germline V CDR1 and CDR2: MNHEY, SVGAGI. Trimming left V 0 bases short and J 5 bases short, with 13 bases between. There are 16 residues in the CDR3. CDR3 amino acids: CASSYSRGAWTGELFF. The DNA for the CDR3 is TGTGCCAGCAGTTACTCACGGGGGGCCTGGACCGGGGAGCTGTTTTTT.

This clonotype was found many times. The V and J genes are TRBV24-1 and TRBJ1-5, with TRBD1 matching over 11 bases. The CDR3 runs to 15 residues. CDR1 is KGHDR, CDR2 SFDVKD, per germline. Trimming cost V 10 bases and J 0 bases; bases outside gene matches: 4. CDR3 DNA: TGTGCCACGGGACAGGGGGACAATAGCAATCAGCCCCAGCATTTT. Its translation: CATGQGDNSNQPQHF.

The table lists this clonotype with many counts. Compared with germline, one end of the junction differs, possibly owing to a read error. The genes are TRBV20-1 and TRBJ2-2; 13 nucleotides align to TRBD2. In germline, CDR1 is DFQATT, CDR2 SNEGSKA (reference sequence). This CDR3 contains 17 residues. CDR3 sequence: CCARPTSGGAGTGELFF. The CDR3 DNA sequence: TGCTGTGCTAGACCAACTAGCGGGGGGGCCGGAACCGGGGAGCTGTTTTTT.

In this sample, this clonotype turned up many times. The chain links TRBV3-1 to TRBJ2-7; a possible D gene is TRBD2 (6 bases). V shed 4 bases and J shed 5 bases, with 15 bases lying between them. Germline V lookup: CDR1 LGHDT, CDR2 YNNKEL (reference sequence). The CDR3 is 14 amino acids. The CDR3 protein is CASSPFGGGDEQYF. The DNA for the CDR3 is TGTGCCAGCAGCCCCTTCGGGGGTGGGGACGAGCAGTACTTC.

This clonotype was counted ten times or more. The chain couples TRBV6-1 to TRBJ2-7; 12 nucleotides line up with TRBD1. Germline assignment: CDR1 MNHNS and CDR2 SASEGT. V lost 6 bases to trimming and J lost 6 bases; unmatched junction nucleotides: 6. The CDR3 covers 14 residues. This chain's CDR3 is CASSRDRGLFEQYF. In DNA, the CDR3 is TGTGCCAGCAGCAGGGACAGGGGGCTTTTCGAGCAGTACTTC.

This clonotype was seen at least ten times. CDR3 sequence reads: CAISESGATPQETQYF. For the CDR3, the DNA is TGTGCCATCAGTGAGTCTGGGGCTACCCCCCAAGAGACCCAGTACTTC. The V gene is TRBV10-3, the J gene TRBJ2-5, with D possibly being TRBD1 (5 bases). Trimming pared 0 bases from V and 1 base from J, leaving 12 bases between. The CDR3 is made up of 16 amino acids. Per the germline V gene, CDR1 is ENHRY and CDR2 is SYGVKD.

This clonotype was found many times. V is TRBV5-1 and J is TRBJ2-2; 9 bases map to TRBD1. The CDR3 has 15 amino acids. CDR1 is SGHRS, CDR2 YFSETQ, per germline. Losses at the gene ends were 2 bases for V and 3 bases for J; bases not matched to a gene: 2. The CDR3 DNA is TGCGCCAGCAGCTTTAGACAGGGGGACACCGGGGAGCTGTTTTTT. Its translation: CASSFRQGDTGELFF.

In this sample, this clonotype turned up many times. The rearrangement joins TRBV6-2 or TRBV6-3 to TRBJ1-1; no clear D gene. V was trimmed by 2 bases and J by 6 bases, leaving 13 bases between them. This CDR3 region has 14 residues. The germline CDR1 and CDR2 sequences are MNHEY and SVGEGT. The CDR3 nucleotides read TGTGCCAGCAGTTACGCCTGGGGAGCATCTGAAGCTTTCTTT. The encoded protein is CASSYAWGASEAFF.

The V and J genes are TRBV11-1 and TRBJ2-7, with D hard to call. Trimming cost V 1 base and J 1 base, with 11 bases left between them. The V gene's germline CDR1 is SGHAT and CDR2 FQDESV (reference sequence). The CDR3 runs 15 residues. The CDR3 reads CASSLVLAESYEQYF. The DNA of the CDR3 is TGTGCCAGCAGCTTAGTTTTGGCAGAGTCCTACGAGCAGTACTTC.

This clonotype was counted ten times or more. This rearrangement joins TRBV12-3 or TRBV12-4 to TRBJ1-2; TRBD1 might be the D (5 bases). The V and J ends lost 3 bases and 5 bases respectively, with 13 bases between them. CDR3 length: 14 residues. The CDR3 spells CASSFRAALYGYTF. DNA for the CDR3: TGTGCCAGCAGTTTCAGGGCCGCCCTATATGGCTACACCTTC.

This clonotype has ten or more counts. This chain joins TRBV18 and TRBJ2-5; D remains ambiguous. With 7 bases removed from V and 5 bases from J, the gap between germline ends came to 14 bases. CDR3 size: 13 residues. Germline V lookup: CDR1 KGHSH, CDR2 LQKENI. The DNA for the CDR3 is TGTGCCAGCTTACCGACCCCCGGGGAGACCCAGTACTTC. Translating it yields CASLPTPGETQYF. The variable domain in full, completed from reference TRBV18 and TRBJ2-5, reads NAGVMQNPRHLVRRRGQEARLRCSPMKGHSHVYWYRQLPEEGLKFMVYLQKENIIDESGMPKERFSAEFPKEGPSILRIQQVVRGDSAAYFCASLPTPGETQYFGPGTRLLVL.

This clonotype was counted many times. The gene calls are TRBV5-1 and TRBJ2-2; no clear D. The CDR3 covers 13 residues. Germline V gives CDR1 SGHRS, CDR2 YFSETQ. V lost 2 bases, J lost 1 base, and 3 bases lay in between. CDR3 DNA sequence: TGCGCCAGCAGCTTTCAGAACACCGGGGAGCTGTTTTTT. As protein: CASSFQNTGELFF.